This TCR beta chain is drawn from a study of cytomegalovirus exposure and HLA in healthy donors. The CDR3 contains 15 residues. V lost 3 bases and J lost 5; bases outside the gene matches: 6. Germline-derived CDR1 and CDR2 are SGHRS and YFSETQ. Study results and limitations: Listed as cytomegalovirus-associated were roughly 180 TCR beta chains.

This clone was counted once. The antigen is undetermined. The PCR was carried out with 60 Vbeta primers and 13 Jbeta primers. Here immunoSEQ multiplex PCR was the method, and the copy in TCRdb shows in-frame clones only, minus some. The data hold about 57,000 clones, with roughly 84% observed a single time. This chain uses TRBV5-1 with TRBJ2-1; 9 nucleotides align to TRBD1. The specimen sequenced was PBMCs. The sequence was obtained from a woman under 40 in good health and CMV-seronegative. The CDR3 region has the DNA TGCGCCAGCAGCTGGTCCCGGGACAGGGACAATGAGCAGTTCTTC. It yields the protein CASSWSRDRDNEQFF.